This TCR beta chain originates from a study of control samples from healthy donors and cancer patients. Assay: immunoSEQ multiplex PCR; the TCRdb copy retains only in-frame clones and omits some. The data show about 150,000 clones, with approximately 93% seen just once and 5.7% held by the top ten. In this sample, this clone turned up a few times. The V gene's germline CDR1 is MNHEY and CDR2 SVGAGI. The CDR3 is 14 residues long. The V and J ends lost 5 bases and 0 bases respectively, with 10 bases between them. This rearrangement joins TRBV6-5 to TRBJ1-1; D is ambiguous. Sequenced material: blood. The TCR comes from a man aged 40-49 years in good health. CDR3 coding DNA: TGTGCCAGCAGTCTCTACGGCCTGAACACTGAAGCTTTCTTT. Protein product: CASSLYGLNTEAFF.